This T cell receptor beta chain was obtained from a study of blood T cell repertoires in COVID-19. Turning to the study itself: COVID-19 samples from acute and convalescent phases originated in the United States, Italy and Spain.

The V end was cut by 8 bases, the J end by 2 bases, with 9 bases between. The CDR3 contains 12 residues. From germline, CDR1 is MDHEN and CDR2 SYDVKM. Study processing details: The assay estimated nucleated cells by amplifying reference gene primers. Data came from immunoSEQ multiplex PCR; TCRdb stores just in-frame clones and leaves some out. The D gene and trimming were derived from the DNA, and the V and J assignments and clone size from that table. The sample carries under 450,000 clones, approximately 91% recorded once. It was during active infection that Seattle patients were enrolled and then longitudinally followed.

The sequencing sample was made of peripheral blood. The receptor comes from a middle-aged woman with COVID-19, enrolled during active disease. The genes are TRBV28 and TRBJ1-2; D remains ambiguous. The CDR3 region is CASSWSNYGYTF. The CDR3 nucleotides are TGTGCCAGCTCATGGAGCAACTATGGCTACACCTTC.